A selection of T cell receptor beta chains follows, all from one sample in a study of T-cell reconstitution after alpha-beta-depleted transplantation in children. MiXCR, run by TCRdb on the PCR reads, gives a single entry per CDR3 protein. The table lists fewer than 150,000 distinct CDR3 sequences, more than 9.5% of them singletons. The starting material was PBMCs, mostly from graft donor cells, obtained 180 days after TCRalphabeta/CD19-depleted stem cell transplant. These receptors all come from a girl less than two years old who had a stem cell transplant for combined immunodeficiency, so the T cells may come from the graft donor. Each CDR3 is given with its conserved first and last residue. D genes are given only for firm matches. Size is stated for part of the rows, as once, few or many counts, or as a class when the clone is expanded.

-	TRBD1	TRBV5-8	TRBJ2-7	TGTGCCAGCAGCCCCTGGACAGGGCTAGTCTACGAGCAGTACTTC	CASSPWTGLVYEQYF
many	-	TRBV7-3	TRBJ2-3	TGTGCCAGCAGCTCACAGGGCGGACGGACAGATACGCAGTATTTT	CASSSQGGRTDTQYF
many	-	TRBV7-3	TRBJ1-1	TGTGCCAGCAGCTTTGGGCCTGTTGGAGGCACTGAAGCTTTCTTT	CASSFGPVGGTEAFF
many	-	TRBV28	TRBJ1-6	TGTGCCAGCAGTTTATCGGACCGGCATAATTCACCCCTCCACTTT	CASSLSDRHNSPLHF
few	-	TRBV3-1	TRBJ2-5	TGTGCCAGCAGCCAAGTAGGAGGGGGGGCCTTAGAGACCCAGTACTTC	CASSQVGGGALETQYF
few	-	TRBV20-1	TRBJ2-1	TGCAGTGCTAGAGACCCCGGCTCGAGGTTAGATTGGCAGTTCTTC	CSARDPGSRLDWQFF
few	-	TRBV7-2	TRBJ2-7	TGTGCCAGCAGCCGTAAAAGTAAAGGACAAATTGGAGAGTACGAGCAGTACTTC	CASSRKSKGQIGEYEQYF
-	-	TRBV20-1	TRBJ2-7	TGCAGTGCCGACGGACAGCGCGTAAACTACGAGCAGTACTTC	CSADGQRVNYEQYF
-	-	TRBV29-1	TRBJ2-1	TGCAGCGTTGAGGGCCGGAGCTCCTACAATGAGCAGTTCTTC	CSVEGRSSYNEQFF
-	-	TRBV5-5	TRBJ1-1	TGTGCCAGCACCAAAGGGGGGGGCAGGGAAGCTTTCTTT	CASTKGGGREAFF
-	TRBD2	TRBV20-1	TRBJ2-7	TGCAGTGCTACCGGGACTAGCGGGAGGGACGAGCAGTACTTC	CSATGTSGRDEQYF
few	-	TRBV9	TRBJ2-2	TGTGCCAGCAGCGTAGCTCTTACGACCGGGGAGCTGTTTTTT	CASSVALTTGELFF
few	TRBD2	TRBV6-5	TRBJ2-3	TGTGCCAGCAGTTACTCGAAAACTAGCGCCACAGATACGCAGTATTTT	CASSYSKTSATDTQYF
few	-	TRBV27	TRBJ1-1	TGTGCCAGCAGTTTGGGGGGGATGAGTGGCACTGAAGCTTTCTTT	CASSLGGMSGTEAFF
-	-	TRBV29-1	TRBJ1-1	TGCAGCGTTGGTTTTGCGGGATATGAACAAACTGAAGCTTTCTTT	CSVGFAGYEQTEAFF
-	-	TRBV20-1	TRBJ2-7	TGCAGTGCTAGAACGTTACCCATAGTGGGCTCGGCCTACGAGCAGTACTTC	CSARTLPIVGSAYEQYF
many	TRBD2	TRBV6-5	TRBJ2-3	TGTGCCAGCAGGGGGGGGAAAAGCACAGATACGCAGTATTTT	CASRGGKSTDTQYF
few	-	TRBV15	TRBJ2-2	TGTGCCACCAGCAGACGACCTCCCTGGATGGGTGGTACCGGGGAGCTGTTTTTT	CATSRRPPWMGGTGELFF
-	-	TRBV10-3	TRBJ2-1	TGTGCCATCAGTGAGTTTGTAGGAGCCCCTCCCTACAATGAGCAGTTCTTC	CAISEFVGAPPYNEQFF
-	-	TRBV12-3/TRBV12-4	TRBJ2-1	TGTGCCATCCTGGGACAACACAATGAGCAGTTCTTC	CAILGQHNEQFF